These 6 T cell receptor beta chains share one sample of origin, sequenced in a study of graft-versus-host responses after intestinal transplantation. Graft tissue was processed to release intraepithelial and lamina propria lymphocytes. Only in-frame clones appear in the TCRdb table, and some are missing; sequencing was by immunoSEQ multiplex PCR. The sample gives approximately 37,000 clones, around 87% of which show up once; roughly 17% is in the top ten. The specimen was ileum tissue, collected 200 to 210 days after intestinal transplant. The receptors come from a human patient who received an intestinal transplant, so some T cells may come from the graft donor.

The V and J genes are TRBV19 and TRBJ1-3; D uncertain. The CDR3 totals 17 residues. Between the trimmed V and J ends, which lost 3 bases and 0 bases, there was a span of 15 bases. The germline V gene has CDR1 LNHDA and CDR2 SQIVND (reference sequence). CDR3 sequence: CASSMVAGPLSGNTIYF. Here the CDR3 DNA reads TGTGCCAGTAGTATGGTGGCGGGTCCTCTCTCTGGAAACACCATATATTTT. The complete variable domain, with remaining parts taken from reference TRBV19 and TRBJ1-3, reads DGGITQSPKYLFRKEGQNVTLSCEQNLNHDAMYWYRQDPGQGLRLIYYSQIVNDFQKGDIAEGYSVSREKKESFPLTVTSAQKNPTAFYLCASSMVAGPLSGNTIYFGEGSWLTVV.

The chain recombines TRBV5-1 with TRBJ1-3; unclear D gene. Germline V gene sequence: CDR1 SGHRS, CDR2 YFSETQ. The germline V and J ends were trimmed by 0 bases and 9 bases, with 10 bases remaining between them. The CDR3 sequence is 13 residues long. In nucleotides, the CDR3 is TGCGCCAGCAGCTTGGGGTCTAGAAGCACCATATATTTT. It specifies CASSLGSRSTIYF.

This clone was recorded a few times. The chain links TRBV18 to TRBJ2-5, with 9 nucleotides matching TRBD2. V lost 2 bases and J lost 4; bases outside the gene matches: 11. The CDR3 is 17 residues long. Germline values: CDR1 KGHSH, CDR2 LQKENI. Written as DNA, the CDR3 is TGTGCCAGCTCACCAGCCGGGACTAGCTTAGTGGTAGAGACCCAGTACTTC. The encoded protein is CASSPAGTSLVVETQYF.

J is TRBJ2-1 and V is TRBV28; D assignment may be TRBD1 or TRBD2 (6 bases each). CDR3 size: 17 residues. Germline-derived CDR1 and CDR2 are MDHEN and SYDVKM. V was clipped by 1 base and J by 4 bases, with 17 bases between them. The CDR3 bases are TGTGCCAGCAGTTTATTTGGGGGGCGCAGTTCGTACAATGAGCAGTTCTTC. Protein product: CASSLFGGRSSYNEQFF.

The chain employs TRBV6-1 and TRBJ2-3, with D tentatively TRBD1 (5 bases). This CDR3 has 14 amino acids. Germline lookup yields CDR1 MNHNS and CDR2 SASEGT. V lost 6 bases to trimming and J lost 0 bases, with 10 bases between them. For the CDR3, the DNA is TGTGCCAGCAGACGGACACATAGCACAGATACGCAGTATTTT. This gives the protein CASRRTHSTDTQYF.

The J gene is TRBJ2-1, the V gene TRBV7-2, with 9 bases matching TRBD2. The CDR3 length is 15 residues. Per germline, CDR1 SGHTA and CDR2 FQGNSA. V was clipped by 5 bases and J by 11 bases; unmatched bases: 13. For the CDR3, the DNA is TGTGCCAGCAGCCCCTGGCCAGGGCGGGGGGGGAAGCAGTTCTTC. This encodes CASSPWPGRGGKQFF.